This record covers a single TCR beta chain. The antigen remains unidentified. The data were taken from a study of T cells in Graves' hyperthyroidism and ophthalmopathy. Study-wide points: Within blood appeared most thyroid clonotypes that had expanded above 0.001.

The germline V gene has CDR1 SGHRS and CDR2 YFSETQ. Trimming stripped 4 bases from V and 6 bases from J, with 7 bases between. The CDR3 runs to 11 residues. RNA transcripts yielded amplified TCR beta CDR3 regions. Carried out on the TCR CDR3, a first-round RT-PCR used the HTBI primer set. TCRdb processed the multiplex PCR reads anew with MiXCR; each CDR3 protein has one entry. The table shows about 300,000 distinct CDR3 sequences, with approximately 26% occurring only once. This sequence originates from a man aged 40-55 years with Graves' hyperthyroidism that later progressed to Graves' ophthalmopathy. Specimen: blood. V and J are TRBV5-1 and TRBJ2-5; D not resolved. This CDR3 is CASSNLQTQYF. DNA of the CDR3: TGCGCCAGCAGCAACCTCCAGACCCAGTACTTC. Drawing the rest from reference TRBV5-1 and TRBJ2-5, the complete variable domain is KAGVTQTPRYLIKTRGQQVTLSCSPISGHRSVSWYQQTPGQGLQFLFEYFSETQRNKGNFPGRFSGRQFSNSRSEMNVSTLELGDSALYLCASSNLQTQYFGPGTRLLVL.